In its sample, the clone carrying this TCR beta chain was seen a few times. Its specificity is not known. With template switching, a universal primer site was added, and the cDNA carried unique molecular identifiers. Each CDR3 protein is one row after TCRdb ran MiXCR on the 5' RACE reads. The table includes hundreds of thousands of distinct CDR3 sequences, less than 10% detected once. This CDR3 comprises 15 residues. Deletions cut 4 bases from V and 5 bases from J, with 19 bases between. Germline lookup yields CDR1 SGHRS and CDR2 YFSETQ. This sample was taken from a study of identical twins. The study's findings and limits: Insertions were fewer in abundant cord blood beta clonotypes, whereas memory repertoires showed none of this pattern. Zero-insertion analyses could be partly confounded by invariant MAIT and iNKT cells.

This same sample was also taken into another study, of yellow fever vaccine responses in identical twins. From that paper: Twins' T cell vaccine responses reportedly looked partly convergent, partly personalized.

This clonotype was obtained from a woman between 18 and 29 years old in good health. The chain recombines TRBV5-1 with TRBJ2-7, with D possibly matching TRBD2 (5 bases). Sequenced sample: PBMCs. CDR3 in DNA: TGCGCCAGCAGCCCGGGCTTGACTACCCACCACGAGCAGTACTTC. Translated: CASSPGLTTHHEQYF.